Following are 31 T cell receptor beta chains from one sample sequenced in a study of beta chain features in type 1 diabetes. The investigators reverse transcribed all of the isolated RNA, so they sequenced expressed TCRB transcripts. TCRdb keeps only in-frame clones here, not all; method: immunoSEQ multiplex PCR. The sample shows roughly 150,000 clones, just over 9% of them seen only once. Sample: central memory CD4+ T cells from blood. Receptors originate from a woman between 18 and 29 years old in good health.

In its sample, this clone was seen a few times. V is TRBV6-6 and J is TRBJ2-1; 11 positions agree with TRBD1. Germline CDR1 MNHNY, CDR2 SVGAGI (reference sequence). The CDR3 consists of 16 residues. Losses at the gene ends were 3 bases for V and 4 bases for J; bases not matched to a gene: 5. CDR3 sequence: CASSYSGTGGYNEQFF. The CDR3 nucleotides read TGTGCCAGCAGTTATTCCGGGACAGGGGGTTACAATGAGCAGTTCTTC.

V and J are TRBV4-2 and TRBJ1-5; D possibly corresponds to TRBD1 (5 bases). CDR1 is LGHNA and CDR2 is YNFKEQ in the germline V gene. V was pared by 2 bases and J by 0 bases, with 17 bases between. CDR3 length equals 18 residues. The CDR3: CASSQYWSGTLSNQPQHF. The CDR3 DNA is TGTGCCAGCAGCCAATATTGGAGCGGGACTCTTAGCAATCAGCCCCAGCATTTT.

CDR3 sequence: CASSSVETQYF. CDR3 nucleotide sequence: TGTGCCAGCAGCTCGGTGGAGACCCAGTACTTC. V gene TRBV5-4 combines with J gene TRBJ2-5; the D is unclear. The CDR3 is 11 residues long. Looked up from germline, CDR1 is SGHNT and CDR2 is YYREEE (reference sequence). V shed 3 bases and J shed 5 bases, with 5 bases lying between them.

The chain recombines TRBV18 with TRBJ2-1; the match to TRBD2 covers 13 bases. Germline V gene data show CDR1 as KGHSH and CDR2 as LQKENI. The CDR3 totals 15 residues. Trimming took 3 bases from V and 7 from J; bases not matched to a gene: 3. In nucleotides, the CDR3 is TGTGCCAGCTCACCTACTAGCGGGGGGGATAATGAGCAGTTCTTC. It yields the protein CASSPTSGGDNEQFF. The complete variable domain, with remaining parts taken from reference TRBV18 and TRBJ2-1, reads NAGVMQNPRHLVRRRGQEARLRCSPMKGHSHVYWYRQLPEEGLKFMVYLQKENIIDESGMPKERFSAEFPKEGPSILRIQQVVRGDSAAYFCASSPTSGGDNEQFFGPGTRLTVL.

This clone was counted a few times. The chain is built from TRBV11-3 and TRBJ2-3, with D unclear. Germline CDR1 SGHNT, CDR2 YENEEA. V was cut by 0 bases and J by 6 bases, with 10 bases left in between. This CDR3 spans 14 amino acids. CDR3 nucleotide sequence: TGTGCCAGCAGCTTAGATAGGCAGAGGGATACGCAGTATTTT. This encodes CASSLDRQRDTQYF.

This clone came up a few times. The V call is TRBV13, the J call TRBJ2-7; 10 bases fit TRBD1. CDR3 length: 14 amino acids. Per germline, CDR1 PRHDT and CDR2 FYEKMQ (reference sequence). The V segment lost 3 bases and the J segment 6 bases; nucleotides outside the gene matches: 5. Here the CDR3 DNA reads TGTGCCAGCAGCTTCACGACAGGGGGCGGCGAGCAGTACTTC. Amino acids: CASSFTTGGGEQYF.

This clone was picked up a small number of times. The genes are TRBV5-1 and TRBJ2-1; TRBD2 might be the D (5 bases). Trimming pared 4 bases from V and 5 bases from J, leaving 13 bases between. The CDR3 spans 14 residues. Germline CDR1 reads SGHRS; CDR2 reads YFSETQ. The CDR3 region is CASSLLLENNEQFF. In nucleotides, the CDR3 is TGCGCCAGCAGCCTCCTACTAGAGAACAATGAGCAGTTCTTC.

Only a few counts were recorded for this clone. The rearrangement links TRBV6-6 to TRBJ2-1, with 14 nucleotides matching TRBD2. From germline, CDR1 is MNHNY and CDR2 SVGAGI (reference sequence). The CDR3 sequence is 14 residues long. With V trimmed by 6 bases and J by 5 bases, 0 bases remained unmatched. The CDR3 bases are TGTGCCAGCAGGACTAGCGGGGGGGACAATGAGCAGTTCTTC. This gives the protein CASRTSGGDNEQFF.

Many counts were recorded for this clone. Here the CDR3 DNA reads TGCAGCGCGGACCTAGCTCCTCAGTACTTC. Protein product: CSADLAPQYF. The chain is built from TRBV29-1 and TRBJ2-5; D might be TRBD2 (5 bases). V lost 7 bases to trimming and J lost 11 bases, with 14 bases between them. The CDR3 consists of 10 residues. CDR1 is SQVTM, CDR2 ANQGSEA, per germline.

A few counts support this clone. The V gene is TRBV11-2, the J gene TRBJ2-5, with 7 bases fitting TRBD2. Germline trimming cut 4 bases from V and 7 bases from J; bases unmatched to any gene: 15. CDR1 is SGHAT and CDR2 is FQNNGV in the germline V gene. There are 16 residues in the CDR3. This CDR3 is CASSSSFWTSQGTQYF. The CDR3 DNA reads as TGTGCCAGCAGCTCATCCTTTTGGACTAGTCAGGGGACCCAGTACTTC.

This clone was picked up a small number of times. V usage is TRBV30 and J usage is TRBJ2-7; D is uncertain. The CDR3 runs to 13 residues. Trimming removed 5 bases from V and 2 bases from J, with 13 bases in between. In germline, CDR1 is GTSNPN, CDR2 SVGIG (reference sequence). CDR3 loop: CAWSRQPPYEQYF. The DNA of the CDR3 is TGTGCCTGGTCGAGACAACCCCCCTACGAGCAGTACTTC.

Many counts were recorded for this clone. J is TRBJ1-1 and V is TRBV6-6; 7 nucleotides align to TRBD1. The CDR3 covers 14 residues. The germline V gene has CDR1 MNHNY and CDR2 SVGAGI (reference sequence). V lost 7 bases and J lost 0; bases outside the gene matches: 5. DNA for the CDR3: TGTGCCAGCATCGCACAGGGGATGAACACTGAAGCTTTCTTT. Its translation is CASIAQGMNTEAFF.

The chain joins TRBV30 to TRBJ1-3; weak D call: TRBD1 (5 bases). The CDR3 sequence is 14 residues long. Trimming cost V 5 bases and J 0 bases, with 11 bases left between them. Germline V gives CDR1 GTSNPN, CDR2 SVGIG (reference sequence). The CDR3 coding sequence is TGTGCCTGGGGGGGGACTCTCTCTGGAAACACCATATATTTT. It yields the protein CAWGGTLSGNTIYF.

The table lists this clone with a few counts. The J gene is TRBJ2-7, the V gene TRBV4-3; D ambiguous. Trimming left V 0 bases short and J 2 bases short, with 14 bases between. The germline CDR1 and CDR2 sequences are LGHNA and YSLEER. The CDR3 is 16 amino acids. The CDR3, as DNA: TGCGCCAGCAGCCAAGATCGACCGGGTTGGGCCTACGAGCAGTACTTC. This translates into CASSQDRPGWAYEQYF.

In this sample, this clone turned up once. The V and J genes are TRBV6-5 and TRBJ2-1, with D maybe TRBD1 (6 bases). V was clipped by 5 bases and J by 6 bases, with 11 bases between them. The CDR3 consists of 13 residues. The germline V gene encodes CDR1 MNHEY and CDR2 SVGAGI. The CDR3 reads CASSSHRANEQFF. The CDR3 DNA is TGTGCCAGCAGTAGCCACAGGGCCAATGAGCAGTTCTTC.

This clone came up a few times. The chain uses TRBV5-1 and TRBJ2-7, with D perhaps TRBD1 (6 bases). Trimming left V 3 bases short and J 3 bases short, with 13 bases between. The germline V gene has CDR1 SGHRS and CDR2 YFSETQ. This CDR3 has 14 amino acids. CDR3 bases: TGCGCCAGCAGCTCCACAGGGTCGGGCTACGAGCAGTACTTC. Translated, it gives CASSSTGSGYEQYF.

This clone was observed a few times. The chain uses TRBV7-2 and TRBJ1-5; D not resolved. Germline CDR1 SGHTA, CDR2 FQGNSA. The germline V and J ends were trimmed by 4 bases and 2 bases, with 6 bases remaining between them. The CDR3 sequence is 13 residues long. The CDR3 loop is CASSSAGNQPQHF. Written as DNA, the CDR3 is TGTGCCAGCAGCTCGGCGGGCAATCAGCCCCAGCATTTT.

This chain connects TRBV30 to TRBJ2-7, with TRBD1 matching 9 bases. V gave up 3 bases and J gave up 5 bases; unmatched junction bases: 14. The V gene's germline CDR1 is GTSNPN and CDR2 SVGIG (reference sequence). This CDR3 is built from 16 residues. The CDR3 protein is CAWRRDRAWSGNEQYF. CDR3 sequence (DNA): TGTGCCTGGAGGCGGGACAGGGCTTGGAGTGGCAACGAGCAGTACTTC.

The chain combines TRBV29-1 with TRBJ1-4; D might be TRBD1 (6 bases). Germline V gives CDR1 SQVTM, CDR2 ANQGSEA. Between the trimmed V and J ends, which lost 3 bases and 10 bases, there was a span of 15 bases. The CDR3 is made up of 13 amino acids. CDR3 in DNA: TGCAGCGTTGATGGGGGAGGGGGAGGAAAACTGTTTTTT. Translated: CSVDGGGGGKLFF.

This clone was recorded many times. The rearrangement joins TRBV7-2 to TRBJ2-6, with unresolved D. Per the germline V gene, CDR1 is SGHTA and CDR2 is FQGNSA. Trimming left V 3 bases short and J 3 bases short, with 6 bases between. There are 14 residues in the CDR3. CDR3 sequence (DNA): TGTGCCAGCAGCTTGTTACTTGGGGCCAACGTCCTGACTTTC. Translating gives CASSLLLGANVLTF.

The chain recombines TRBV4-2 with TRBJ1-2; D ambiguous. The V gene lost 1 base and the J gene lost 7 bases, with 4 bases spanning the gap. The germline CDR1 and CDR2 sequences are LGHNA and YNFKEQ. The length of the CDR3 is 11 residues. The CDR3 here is CASSQGAGYTF. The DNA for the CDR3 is TGTGCCAGCAGCCAAGGGGCTGGCTACACCTTC.

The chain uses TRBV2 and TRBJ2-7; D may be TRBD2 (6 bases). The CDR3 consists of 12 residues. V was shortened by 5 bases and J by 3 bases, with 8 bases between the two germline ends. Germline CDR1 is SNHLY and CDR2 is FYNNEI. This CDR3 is CASSPTSYEQYF. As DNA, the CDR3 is TGTGCCAGCAGTCCGACTAGCTACGAGCAGTACTTC.

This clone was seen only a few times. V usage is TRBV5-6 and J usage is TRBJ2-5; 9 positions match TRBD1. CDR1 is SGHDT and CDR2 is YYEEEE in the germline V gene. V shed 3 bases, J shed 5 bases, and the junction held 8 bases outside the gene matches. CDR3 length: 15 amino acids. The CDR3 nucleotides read TGTGCCAGCAGCTCTAAACAGGGGGCATGGGAGACCCAGTACTTC. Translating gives CASSSKQGAWETQYF.

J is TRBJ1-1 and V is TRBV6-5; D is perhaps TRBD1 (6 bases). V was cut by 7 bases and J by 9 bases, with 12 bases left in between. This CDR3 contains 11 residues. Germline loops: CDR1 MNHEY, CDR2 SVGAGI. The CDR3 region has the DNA TGTGCCAGCAACAGAGGACAGAAAGCTTTCTTT. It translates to CASNRGQKAFF.

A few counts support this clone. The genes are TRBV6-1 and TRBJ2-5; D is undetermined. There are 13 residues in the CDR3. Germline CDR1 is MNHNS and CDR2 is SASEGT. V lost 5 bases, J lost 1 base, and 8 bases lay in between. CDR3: CASSSGSQETQYF. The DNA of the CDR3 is TGTGCCAGCAGTTCCGGGTCCCAAGAGACCCAGTACTTC.

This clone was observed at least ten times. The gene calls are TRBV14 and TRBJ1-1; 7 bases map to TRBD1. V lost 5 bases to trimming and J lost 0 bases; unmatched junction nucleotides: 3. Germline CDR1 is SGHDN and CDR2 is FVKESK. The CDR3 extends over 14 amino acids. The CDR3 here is CASSRGQMNTEAFF. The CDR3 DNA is TGTGCCAGCAGCAGGGGACAGATGAACACTGAAGCTTTCTTT.

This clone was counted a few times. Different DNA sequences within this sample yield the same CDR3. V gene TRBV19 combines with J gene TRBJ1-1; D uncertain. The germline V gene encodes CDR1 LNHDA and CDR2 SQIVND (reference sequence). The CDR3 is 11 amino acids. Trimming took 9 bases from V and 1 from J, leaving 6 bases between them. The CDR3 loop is CASLENTEAFF. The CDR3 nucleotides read TGTGCCAGCCTAGAGAACACTGAAGCTTTCTTT. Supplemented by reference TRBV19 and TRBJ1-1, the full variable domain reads DGGITQSPKYLFRKEGQNVTLSCEQNLNHDAMYWYRQDPGQGLRLIYYSQIVNDFQKGDIAEGYSVSREKKESFPLTVTSAQKNPTAFYLCASLENTEAFFGQGTRLTVV.

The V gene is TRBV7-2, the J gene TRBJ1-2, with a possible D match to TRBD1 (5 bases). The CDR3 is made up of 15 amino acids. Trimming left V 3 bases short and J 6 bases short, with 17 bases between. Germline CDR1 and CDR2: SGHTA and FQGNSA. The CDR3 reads CASSLGGPGHNGYTF. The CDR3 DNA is TGTGCCAGCAGCTTGGGGGGACCTGGCCATAATGGCTACACCTTC.

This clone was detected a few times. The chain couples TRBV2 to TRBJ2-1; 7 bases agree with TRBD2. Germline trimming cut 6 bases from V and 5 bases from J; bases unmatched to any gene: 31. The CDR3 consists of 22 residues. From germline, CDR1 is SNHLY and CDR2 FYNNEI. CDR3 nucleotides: TGTGCCAGCAGACAGGACCCTACGGCGGGCTGGCGGGGACTATCCGGGGACAATGAGCAGTTCTTC. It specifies CASRQDPTAGWRGLSGDNEQFF.

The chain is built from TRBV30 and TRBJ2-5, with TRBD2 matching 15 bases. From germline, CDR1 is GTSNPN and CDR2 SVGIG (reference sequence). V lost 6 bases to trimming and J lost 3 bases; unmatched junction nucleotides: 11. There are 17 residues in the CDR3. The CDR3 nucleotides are TGTGCCTGCATCTGGACTAGCGGGGGGGGGTCGGAAGAGACCCAGTACTTC. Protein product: CACIWTSGGGSEETQYF.

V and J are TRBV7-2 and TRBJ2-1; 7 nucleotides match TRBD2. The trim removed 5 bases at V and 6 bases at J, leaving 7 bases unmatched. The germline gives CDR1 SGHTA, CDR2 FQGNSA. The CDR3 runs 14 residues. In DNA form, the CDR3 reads TGTGCCAGCAGCCCCTCGGGGGGACCCAATGAGCAGTTCTTC. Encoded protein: CASSPSGGPNEQFF.